These 23 T cell receptor beta chains share one sample of origin, sequenced in a study of cytotoxic CD8 clonotypes in ibrutinib-treated CLL. Clones were sequenced by immunoSEQ multiplex PCR, and TCRdb holds only the in-frame ones, with some missing. This sample carries 30,000 or so clones, 57% of them seen once, and the ten largest clones take roughly 5.1%. The sequencing used PBMCs, collected before ibrutinib treatment. The receptors here all came from a human donor with chronic lymphocytic leukemia.

The J gene is TRBJ2-3, the V gene TRBV4-3; tentative D call: TRBD2 (6 bases). This CDR3 has 17 amino acids. V was pared by 0 bases and J by 2 bases, with 15 bases between. Per germline, CDR1 LGHNA and CDR2 YSLEER. In nucleotides, the CDR3 is TGCGCCAGCAGCCAAGATCCTACTAGCCTCTTCACAGATACGCAGTATTTT. It encodes CASSQDPTSLFTDTQYF.

The chain uses TRBV5-1 and TRBJ2-2; possibly TRBD1 for D (5 bases). Germline CDR1 SGHRS, CDR2 YFSETQ. CDR3 size: 16 residues. V was clipped by 2 bases and J by 0 bases, with 11 bases between them. The CDR3 loop reads CASSLEDTSNTGELFF. CDR3 in DNA: TGCGCCAGCAGCTTAGAGGACACGTCGAACACCGGGGAGCTGTTTTTT.

This clone was counted between two and nine times. This rearrangement joins TRBV4-1 to TRBJ2-7; 8 nucleotides line up with TRBD2. The CDR3 loop spans 16 amino acids. After removal of 0 bases from V and 1 base from J, the junction contained 5 bases not matched to a gene. Germline CDR1 MGHRA, CDR2 YSYEKL. CDR3 DNA: TGCGCCAGCAGCCAAGAAGTAGCGGGGTGGTCCTACGAGCAGTACTTC. It is translated as CASSQEVAGWSYEQYF.

CDR3 amino acids: CASSGFRYNEQFF. For the CDR3, the DNA is TGTGCCAGCAGCGGGTTCCGCTACAATGAGCAGTTCTTC. The chain couples TRBV9 to TRBJ2-1; D is ambiguous. The germline gives CDR1 SGDLS, CDR2 YYNGEE. Trimming took 3 bases from V and 3 from J, leaving 7 bases between them. CDR3 length: 13 amino acids.

This clone was seen just once. The rearrangement joins TRBV11-1 to TRBJ2-3; TRBD2 matches 12 bases. The V gene's germline CDR1 is SGHAT and CDR2 FQDESV (reference sequence). With 2 bases clipped from V and 2 bases from J, the junction kept 11 bases outside the gene matches. The CDR3 runs to 19 residues. The CDR3 protein is CASSLFGLAGGPDTDTQYF. The CDR3 nucleotides read TGTGCCAGCAGCTTATTTGGGCTAGCGGGGGGGCCGGACACAGATACGCAGTATTTT. The full variable domain, completed using reference TRBV11-1 and TRBJ2-3, is EAEVAQSPRYKITEKSQAVAFWCDPISGHATLYWYRQILGQGPELLVQFQDESVVDDSQLPKDRFSAERLKGVDSTLKIQPAELGDSAMYLCASSLFGLAGGPDTDTQYFGPGTRLTVL.

The chain has TRBV25-1 and TRBJ2-2; 10 nucleotides align to TRBD1. CDR1 MGHDK and CDR2 SYGVNS come from the germline V gene. V was clipped by 3 bases and J by 4 bases; unmatched bases: 5. This CDR3 comprises 16 residues. In nucleotides, the CDR3 is TGTGCCAGCAGTGAGGTGGACAGGGGGTTCACCGGGGAGCTGTTTTTT. As protein: CASSEVDRGFTGELFF.

The chain uses TRBV5-5 and TRBJ2-7; 10 bases match TRBD2. This CDR3 spans 15 amino acids. Germline-derived CDR1 and CDR2 are SGHKS and YYEKEE (reference sequence). V was clipped by 0 bases and J by 2 bases; unmatched bases: 2. CDR3 sequence reads: CASSLASGSPYEQYF. The CDR3 coding sequence is TGTGCCAGCAGCTTGGCTAGCGGGAGTCCCTACGAGCAGTACTTC.

The chain carries TRBV13 and TRBJ1-2; no clear D gene. Germline V gene sequence: CDR1 PRHDT, CDR2 FYEKMQ (reference sequence). Between the trimmed V and J ends, which lost 1 base and 2 bases, there was a span of 8 bases. This CDR3 is built from 14 residues. The CDR3 DNA is TGTGCCAGCAGCTTAGCCGGCCTAAACTATGGCTACACCTTC. This translates into CASSLAGLNYGYTF. Together with reference TRBV13 and TRBJ1-2, the CDR3 gives the full variable domain: AAGVIQSPRHLIKEKRETATLKCYPIPRHDTVYWYQQGPGQDPQFLISFYEKMQSDKGSIPDRFSAQQFSDYHSELNMSSLELGDSALYFCASSLAGLNYGYTFGSGTRLTVV.

This chain links TRBV5-1 with TRBJ2-3; D may be TRBD1 (5 bases). Germline-derived CDR1 and CDR2 are SGHRS and YFSETQ. V lost 0 bases, J lost 1 base, and 12 bases lay in between. There are 16 residues in the CDR3. CDR3: CASSLGRGWGTDTQYF. The CDR3 DNA reads TGCGCCAGCAGCTTGGGTAGGGGATGGGGCACAGATACGCAGTATTTT.

This clone has a handful of counts. The CDR3 DNA reads as TGTGCCAGCAGCTTGGCCAGGGTGGAGACCCAGTACTTC. This translates into CASSLARVETQYF. The V and J genes are TRBV5-6 and TRBJ2-5; possibly TRBD1 for D (5 bases). The germline CDR1 and CDR2 sequences are SGHDT and YYEEEE. V lost 0 bases, J lost 5 bases, and 8 bases lay in between. The CDR3 is made up of 13 amino acids.

The rearrangement joins TRBV7-3 to TRBJ2-5; D ambiguous. V was pared by 5 bases and J by 4 bases, with 17 bases between. Germline lookup yields CDR1 SGHTA and CDR2 FQGTGA. This CDR3 has 15 amino acids. The CDR3 DNA follows: TGTGCCAGCAGCCTTAGACACGCCACGGGAGAGACCCAGTACTTC. This translates into CASSLRHATGETQYF. The entire variable domain, with the rest obtained from reference TRBV7-3 and TRBJ2-5, is as follows: GAGVSQTPSNKVTEKGKYVELRCDPISGHTALYWYRQSLGQGPEFLIYFQGTGAADDSGLPNDRFFAVRPEGSVSTLKIQRTERGDSAVYLCASSLRHATGETQYFGPGTRLLVL.

The rearrangement uses TRBV7-6 and TRBJ2-7; TRBD1 agrees at 9 bases. V dropped 4 bases and J dropped 5; count of bases not matched to a gene: 9. CDR3 length: 15 residues. The germline gives CDR1 SGHVS, CDR2 FNYEAQ. The CDR3 here is CASSSQGQGSHEQYF. In DNA, the CDR3 is TGTGCCAGCAGCTCCCAGGGACAGGGTTCCCACGAGCAGTACTTC.

The rearrangement joins TRBV7-2 to TRBJ2-7; 10 nucleotides align to TRBD1. The germline V gene has CDR1 SGHTA and CDR2 FQGNSA. This CDR3 is 16 amino acids long. The V segment lost 1 base and the J segment 2 bases; nucleotides outside the gene matches: 5. CDR3 DNA sequence: TGTGCCAGCAGCTTAGTGCTCGGGACAGGGGCCTACGAGCAGTACTTC. It encodes CASSLVLGTGAYEQYF.

V usage is TRBV28 and J usage is TRBJ2-6; D assignment may be TRBD1 or TRBD2 (5 bases each). The CDR3 runs 17 residues. The V gene's germline CDR1 is MDHEN and CDR2 SYDVKM. Trimming pared 7 bases from V and 4 bases from J, leaving 20 bases between. Written as DNA, the CDR3 is TGTGCCAGCAATGGGGGACCCTCCCCTCTGGGGGCCAACGTCCTGACTTTC. This encodes CASNGGPSPLGANVLTF. The full variable domain, rest sourced from reference TRBV28 and TRBJ2-6, is DVKVTQSSRYLVKRTGEKVFLECVQDMDHENMFWYRQDPGLGLRLIYFSYDVKMKEKGDIPEGYSVSREKKERFSLILESASTNQTSMYLCASNGGPSPLGANVLTFGAGSRLTVL.

The genes are TRBV7-8 and TRBJ1-4; D remains ambiguous. V was pared by 4 bases and J by 0 bases, with 9 bases between. CDR3 length: 15 residues. Germline CDR1 SGHVS, CDR2 FQNEAQ. CDR3 loop: CASSSRDATNEKLFF. The CDR3 bases are TGTGCCAGCAGCTCTCGAGATGCAACTAATGAAAAACTGTTTTTT.

This clone was detected a few times. The genes are TRBV5-5 and TRBJ2-7, with D possibly being TRBD2 (6 bases). CDR1 and CDR2 from the germline V gene are SGHKS and YYEKEE (reference sequence). The ends were cut back, 2 bases at V and 2 bases at J, with 20 bases in the middle. The CDR3 loop spans 17 amino acids. CDR3 DNA sequence: TGTGCCAGCAGCTTCCGGGGGTGGAGGGGATGGCCCTACGAGCAGTACTTC. Encoded protein: CASSFRGWRGWPYEQYF.

V usage is TRBV4-2 and J usage is TRBJ2-2; the D gene is possibly TRBD2 (5 bases). The CDR3 consists of 15 residues. Trimming stripped 3 bases from V and 1 base from J, with 9 bases between. CDR1 LGHNA and CDR2 YNFKEQ come from the germline V gene. The CDR3 nucleotides read TGTGCCAGCAGCCACGGGGATCAGAACACCGGGGAGCTGTTTTTT. Translation: CASSHGDQNTGELFF.

The chain couples TRBV6-5 to TRBJ1-1; TRBD1 might be the D (6 bases). This CDR3 comprises 16 residues. Germline CDR1 is MNHEY and CDR2 is SVGAGI. Trimming cost V 0 bases and J 1 base, with 12 bases left between them. The CDR3 nucleotides are TGTGCCAGCAGTTACTCGCCAGGGGAGGCGAACACTGAAGCTTTCTTT. This sequence encodes CASSYSPGEANTEAFF.

The chain employs TRBV7-9 and TRBJ1-1, with TRBD1 as a possible D gene (6 bases). The CDR3 sequence is 14 residues long. Trimming cost V 5 bases and J 4 bases, with 14 bases left between them. Germline V gives CDR1 SEHNR, CDR2 FQNEAQ (reference sequence). The chain's CDR3 is CASSHGQGSTEAFF. The CDR3 region has the DNA TGTGCCAGCAGCCACGGGCAGGGGAGCACTGAAGCTTTCTTT.

This clone was recorded only once. The CDR3 here is CASSFGRSSYEQYF. The CDR3 bases are TGTGCCAGCAGCTTCGGACGTTCCTCCTACGAGCAGTACTTC. V usage is TRBV5-4 and J usage is TRBJ2-7; D gene uncertain. Germline loops: CDR1 SGHNT, CDR2 YYREEE (reference sequence). This CDR3 has 14 amino acids. V was clipped by 2 bases and J by 0 bases, with 9 bases between them.

The chain couples TRBV11-2 to TRBJ2-1; unclear D gene. Trimming cost V 1 base and J 13 bases, with 8 bases left between them. Per germline, CDR1 SGHAT and CDR2 FQNNGV. The CDR3 is 11 amino acids. The CDR3 nucleotides read TGTGCCAGCAGCTTAGTTGGCGGTCAGTTCTTC. This gives the protein CASSLVGGQFF.

The chain has TRBV15 and TRBJ1-6, with D unresolved. This CDR3 spans 16 amino acids. The germline CDR1 and CDR2 sequences are LNHNV and YYDKDF (reference sequence). V was cut by 0 bases and J by 7 bases, with 13 bases left in between. The CDR3 bases are TGTGCCACCAGCAGAGACCGGATTGACCCGAATTCACCCCTCCACTTT. It codes for CATSRDRIDPNSPLHF.

The rearrangement uses TRBV19 and TRBJ2-7; 9 positions agree with TRBD1. The germline V gene has CDR1 LNHDA and CDR2 SQIVND (reference sequence). V lost 3 bases and J lost 2; bases outside the gene matches: 5. The CDR3 is 15 amino acids. This CDR3 reads CASSISGTGPYEQYF. In nucleotides, the CDR3 is TGTGCCAGTAGTATTTCCGGGACAGGGCCCTACGAGCAGTACTTC.